The following is a T cell receptor beta chain sequence with its context. Unmatched junction bases numbered 4, after V lost 4 bases and J lost 1 base. Germline CDR1 is SGHRS and CDR2 is YFSETQ. This CDR3 has 15 amino acids. The sample originates from a study of blood T cell repertoires in COVID-19. Study information: Samples representing acute and convalescent COVID-19 were sourced from the United States, Italy and Spain. Nucleic acid was either cDNA or gDNA, and it came from T cells, B-cell-depleted T cells, or PBMCs.

Data came from immunoSEQ multiplex PCR; TCRdb stores just in-frame clones and leaves some out. The data show 240,000 or so clones, with about 83% seen just once and 1.5% to 2% held by the top ten. This sequence originates from a young man who had recovered from COVID-19. Sequencing was carried out using peripheral blood. This chain links TRBV5-1 with TRBJ2-2; the match to TRBD1 covers 7 bases. The CDR3 is CASSPGTENTGELFF. DNA for the CDR3: TGCGCCAGCAGCCCCGGGACAGAGAACACCGGGGAGCTGTTTTTT.